This T cell receptor beta chain was retrieved from a study of radiation and T cells in renal cell carcinoma. Study-wide results and limits: In nephrectomy-only tumors, top 100 clonotypes averaged around 40%, versus approximately 50% irradiated. Dominant CDR3 motifs occupied more repertoire in irradiated than control tumors.

The V end was cut by 3 bases, the J end by 5 bases, with 13 bases between. The CDR3 consists of 14 residues. Germline V gene lookup returns CDR1 ENHRY and CDR2 SYGVKD. TCRdb's copy holds only in-frame clones and misses some; the assay was immunoSEQ multiplex PCR. The profile shows about 13,000 clones, 30% to 40% of them singletons. Documented treatment: 15 Gy SBRT to primary tumor, nephrectomy 4 weeks later. By proportion, this clone is large. Its antigen is still unknown. The input for sequencing was tumor tissue, taken from a patient whose treatment included radiotherapy and nephrectomy. The genes are TRBV10-3 and TRBJ2-5; weak D call: TRBD2 (6 bases). The receptor was isolated from a man in his sixties with renal cell carcinoma. CDR3 nucleotide sequence: TGTGCCATCAGTGATGGAGGGGCGTGGGAGACCCAGTACTTC. Translation gives CAISDGGAWETQYF.